This entry concerns a single TCR beta chain. TCRdb's copy holds only in-frame clones and misses some; the assay was immunoSEQ multiplex PCR. The top ten hold 2% to 3% of the sample, which has 150,000 to 200,000 clones, about nine tenths seen once. These data come from a study of blood T cell repertoires in COVID-19. Study-wide background: T cells, B-cell-depleted T cells, or PBMCs supplied cDNA or gDNA.

Looked up from germline, CDR1 is MNHEY and CDR2 is SVGAGI. The CDR3 covers 15 residues. The germline V and J ends were trimmed by 2 bases and 5 bases, with 15 bases remaining between them. This sequence was found in a man aged 18 to 30 with acute or convalescent COVID-19. This chain connects TRBV6-5 to TRBJ2-5; perhaps TRBD2 as D (6 bases). Material: peripheral blood. Here the CDR3 DNA reads TGTGCCAGCAGTTACAGTGTTCGGGACTGGGAGACCCAGTACTTC. Encoded protein: CASSYSVRDWETQYF.